This TCR beta chain originates from a study of shared clonotypes between healthy human individuals. Measured with immunoSEQ multiplex PCR; TCRdb has only the in-frame clones, and not every one. The sample lists about 1 million clones, roughly 75% occurring once. Trimming shortened V by 3 bases and J by 3 bases, and 15 bases separated the two germline ends. The germline V gene has CDR1 SGDLS and CDR2 YYNGEE. This CDR3 region has 15 residues. The clonotype was recovered from a man younger than 30 in good health. This chain links TRBV9 with TRBJ2-5; D may correspond to TRBD1 or TRBD2 (5 bases each). The sample taken for sequencing was memory CD4+ T cells sorted from blood. The subset denotes: CD45RA-negative fraction. The CDR3 nucleotides are TGTGCCAGCAGCGGCGAGGGGTGGGGAAAAGAGACCCAGTACTTC. Encoded protein: CASSGEGWGKETQYF.